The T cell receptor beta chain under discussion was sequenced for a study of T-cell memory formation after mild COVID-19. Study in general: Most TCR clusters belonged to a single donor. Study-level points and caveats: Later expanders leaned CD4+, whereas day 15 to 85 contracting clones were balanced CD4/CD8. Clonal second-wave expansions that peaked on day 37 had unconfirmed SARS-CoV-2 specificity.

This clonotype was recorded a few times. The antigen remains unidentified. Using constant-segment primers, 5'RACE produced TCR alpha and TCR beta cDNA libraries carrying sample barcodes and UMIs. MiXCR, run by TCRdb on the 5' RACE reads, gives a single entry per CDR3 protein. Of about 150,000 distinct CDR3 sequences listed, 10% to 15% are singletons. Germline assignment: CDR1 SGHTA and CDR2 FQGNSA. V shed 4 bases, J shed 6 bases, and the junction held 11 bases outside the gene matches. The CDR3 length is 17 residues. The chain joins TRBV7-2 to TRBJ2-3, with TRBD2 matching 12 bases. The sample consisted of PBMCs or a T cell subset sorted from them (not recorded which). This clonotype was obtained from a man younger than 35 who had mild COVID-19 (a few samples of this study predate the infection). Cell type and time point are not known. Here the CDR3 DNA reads TGTGCCAGCAGCTCCCCCCTAGCGGGGGGGCCAAGGGATACGCAGTATTTT. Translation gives CASSSPLAGGPRDTQYF.